The rows below give T cell receptor beta chains drawn from one sample of a study of cytomegalovirus exposure and HLA in healthy donors. Assay: immunoSEQ multiplex PCR; the TCRdb copy retains only in-frame clones and omits some. The data show some 200,000 clones, around 80% seen once. The sequenced sample was PBMCs. These receptors originate from a boy aged 2 to 9 in good health and CMV-seronegative. Each CDR3 is given with its conserved first and last residue. The D gene is left open where the match is weak. Clone size is stated in some rows and not others, as once, few, many or a class when expanded.

TRBJ1-3,-,-,TRBV5-6,TGTGCCACCTACCCTTTCGCCGGGTCAGGAAACACCATATATTTT,CATYPFAGSGNTIYF
TRBJ2-7,-,TRBD1,TRBV2,TGTGCCAGCAGTGAAAGCCGGACAGGGAAGCACGAGCAGTACTTC,CASSESRTGKHEQYF
TRBJ2-1,-,TRBD2,TRBV2,TGTGCCAGCAGTGAAACATCGAGCGGGAGGGGGAACAATGAGCAGTTCTTC,CASSETSSGRGNNEQFF
TRBJ1-1,-,-,TRBV29-1,TGCAGCGTTGAGAGCCGCGGGGGGTGGACTGAAGCTTTCTTT,CSVESRGGWTEAFF
TRBJ1-1,-,-,TRBV14,TGTGCCAGCAGCCCCCATAGCTTACGGGAAGCTTTCTTT,CASSPHSLREAFF
TRBJ1-3,few,TRBD1,TRBV2,TGTGCCAGCAGCCCCGGGACAGGTCCTGGAAACACCATATATTTT,CASSPGTGPGNTIYF
TRBJ1-1,-,-,TRBV5-1,TGCGCCAGCAGCTCTTCCACAGGGTCCTACGCTGAAGCTTTCTTT,CASSSSTGSYAEAFF
TRBJ2-2,-,-,TRBV9,TGTGCCAGCAGCGTAGACGGGGGCGGGAGCAGGGAGCTGTTTTTT,CASSVDGGGSRELFF
TRBJ2-5,-,TRBD2,TRBV11-2,TGTGCCAGCATGAGACTAGCGGGGGACAAACCGGGGAACTTC,CASMRLAGDKPGNF
TRBJ2-4,-,-,TRBV11-1,TGTGCCAGCAGCCAACAGTTAGACAAAAACATTCAGTACTTC,CASSQQLDKNIQYF
TRBJ1-4,-,TRBD1,TRBV9,TGTGCCAGCAGCCCGCACAGGGGAACTAATGAAAAACTGTTTTTT,CASSPHRGTNEKLFF
TRBJ1-5,-,-,TRBV4-2,TGTGCCAGCAGCCAGGGAGGGGCTCAGCCCCAGCATTTT,CASSQGGAQPQHF
TRBJ2-7,-,TRBD1,TRBV9,TGTGCCAGCAGCGTAGGACAGGGGGGAATATACGAGCAGTACTTC,CASSVGQGGIYEQYF
TRBJ2-3,-,-,TRBV5-4,TGTGCCAGCACTCGGGGAGGGGGGCTCACAGATACGCAGTATTTT,CASTRGGGLTDTQYF
TRBJ1-1,-,TRBD1,TRBV6-5,TGTGCCAGCAGTAATACAGGGGGGAAGGACACTGAAGCTTTCTTT,CASSNTGGKDTEAFF
TRBJ2-6,-,TRBD2,TRBV4-1,TGCGCCAGCAGCCACGGGGGGGGCTCTGGGGCCAACGTCCTGACTTTC,CASSHGGGSGANVLTF
TRBJ1-2,-,-,TRBV6-1,TGTGCCAGCAGTGAAAGTGGGATCCGGGGGGGCTACACCTTC,CASSESGIRGGYTF
TRBJ1-1,-,TRBD1,TRBV10-3,TGTGCCATCAGTGAGTACGGGGCCAGGGGGGCTTTCTTT,CAISEYGARGAFF
TRBJ2-1,-,-,TRBV28,TGTGCCAGCAGCCCTTTGAGACAAATCTACAATGAGCAGTTCTTC,CASSPLRQIYNEQFF
TRBJ2-3,-,-,TRBV5-1,TGCGCCAGCAGCTTGGGACTAACCGGAGATGATACGCAGTATTTT,CASSLGLTGDDTQYF
TRBJ2-7,-,-,TRBV5-1,TGCGCCAGCAGCCCCGGCAGGCCGGGACGCCCGGGGGACGAGCAGTACTTC,CASSPGRPGRPGDEQYF
TRBJ1-4,-,-,TRBV5-5,TGTGCCAGCAGCTCTGGAGGGGTAGCAACTAATGAAAAACTGTTTTTT,CASSSGGVATNEKLFF
TRBJ2-3,-,-,TRBV15,TGTGCCACCAGCAGAGAGCCGGGGGGCACAGATACGCAGTATTTT,CATSREPGGTDTQYF
TRBJ2-5,once,TRBD2,TRBV27,TGTGCCAGCAGTCCTTCCCCGTCGGGAGGGATGGAGACCCAGTACTTC,CASSPSPSGGMETQYF
TRBJ1-2,-,TRBD1,TRBV29-1,TGCAGCGTCCAGGACAGGGGTGGCTACACCTTC,CSVQDRGGYTF
TRBJ1-1,-,TRBD1,TRBV5-1,TGCGCCAGCAGCTTGGAAGCCAGGGGGCTCACTGAAGCTTTCTTT,CASSLEARGLTEAFF